Sequencing of this TCR beta chain was carried out in a study of shared clonotypes between healthy human individuals (dated by TCRdb to about 2020). The study in broad terms: The cohort comprised a couple of women and a few men aged 18 to 49 years. For each donor, CD4 naive and CD4 memory were each given three plates, CD8 naive was given two plates, and CD8 memory was given one plate. To estimate repertoire size and how much clonotype sharing occurs between individuals, the study deeply sequenced the blood TCR repertoires of 5 or 6 healthy adults. To increase sequencing depth and limit assay-specific biases, TCR repertoire library preparation and sequencing were carried out by different laboratories using diverse techniques. Between about 0.85 and 8.9 billion PBMCs per donor were obtained by leukapheresis. General study outcomes and caveats: Sharing across a handful of donors was observed for around 5% of naive CD4, 3.5% of naive CD8, about 2.5% of memory CD4, and around 0.42% of memory CD8 clonotypes. Only blood was sampled, and tissue TCR repertoires likely differ from those in blood. Pairwise subsampling indicated that sequencing depth was expected to affect the degree of clonotype sharing among donors. Compared with non-shared clonotypes, clonotypes shared by all four sorted-subset donors had higher generation probabilities. Incomplete sequencing was indicated by rarefaction of sorted-subset datasets, despite the large sequencing depth. Because the study included only a small number of donors, the genetic and exposure-history diversity represented was limited. Naive subsets generally had larger estimated clonotype richness than memory subsets.

Donors were healthy HIV-negative adults with no recently reported acute infections or vaccinations. Every donor was a Caucasian adult residing in Nashville, Tennessee, USA. Magnetic negative selection was used to enrich CD4+ T cells, after which naive cells were positively selected on CD45RA and the negative fraction became the memory subset. After blood collection by leukapheresis, PBMCs were isolated using Ficoll-Histopaque density gradient centrifugation and then cryopreserved in the vapor phase of liquid nitrogen. Purity and quantity of every magnetically sorted T cell population were checked by analytical flow cytometry. Genomic DNA was isolated from each sorted fraction and quantified by UV absorbance on a Nanodrop 2000c. Relative to germline, V is missing 2 bases and J is missing 3 bases, with 1 base of the junction outside any gene match. The cysteine opens and the phenylalanine closes a CDR3 of 14 amino acids. Only the CDR3 DNA is retained, 42 bases long and in frame from the first base. As encoded in the germline V gene (reference sequence), CDR1 is MNHEY while CDR2 is SMNVEV.

TCR CDR3 regions were amplified from genomic DNA by multiplex PCR using the deep immunoSEQ assay. Extracted genomic DNA from each cell subset was distributed evenly across all wells of several immunoSEQ 96-well plates, and each plate was treated as a replicate. Each replicate PCR for sorted subsets received 150 to 250 ng genomic DNA, equal to about 29,000 T cell genomes. The purified libraries were quantified using a Qubit 3.0 fluorometer, sized with a Bioanalyzer 2100, and then quantified again using the KAPA Library Quantification kit. A separate single-read 150-cycle Illumina NextSeq 550 flow cell was used to sequence each immunoSEQ 96-well plate. The source study handled its data this way. Because only junctional sequences without quality scores were contained in the immunoSEQ output, filtering matching that applied to full-length reads could not be performed. Sequences were annotated with PyIR, a Python wrapper for IgBLAST v1.9, and V/J genes and CDR3 were assigned using IMGT germline references. Reads with weak V/J assignments (E-value above 1e-6), missing CDR3, stop codons, out-of-frame junctions, or ambiguous translated residues were removed. V3J clonotypes were defined as sequences sharing the same inferred V gene, J gene, and CDR3 amino acid sequence. The percentage overlap between two repertoires was calculated by dividing the number of shared unique clonotypes by the size of the smaller repertoire. Three approaches were used to assess repertoire richness: RTK rarefaction, the Chao1 estimator, and Recon v2.1 estimates of unobserved clonotypes. Generation probabilities were computed with OLGA for all TCRbeta clonotypes obtained by the gDNA method from a few donors. In its TCRdb copy, this immuneACCESS table keeps in-frame sequences only and misses some clones. Where compared with another copy, unresolved V genes explain less than half of these, and the others have no known cause. That table gives V, J and clone size, and the DNA gave D and trimming. The sample contains 2 million to 2.5 million clones, over 85% of them found a single time. 0.39% of the sample rests with the top ten.

This clone was seen just once. Its specific antigen is unknown. Base qualities are not at hand, and no much larger clone is one base apart. This sequence was found in a man aged 18 to 29 in good health. Some clones in this sample may be carry-over from other donors' samples. Input material: naive CD4+ T cells from PBMCs. The cell subset or site label, read with the paper, signifies: CD45RA+ positively selected. The chain uses TRBV27 and TRBJ2-7; TRBD2 fits 10 bases in the junction. At the DNA level, the sequence is TGTGCCAGCAGTTTAACTAGCGGGGTCTACGAGCAGTACTTC. It translates as CASSLTSGVYEQYF.